This T cell receptor (beta chain) was found in a study of molecular identifiers for immune sequencing clone quantification. General observations from the study: Naive cells had under 1% of molecules in clones above 20 RNA copies, effectors over 99%.

In regard to this clonotype: Its antigen remains unidentified. This may be a read error, as it is one base from a much larger clone.

The CDR3 totals 14 residues. CDR1 is SGHKS and CDR2 is YYEKEE in the germline V gene (reference sequence). TCRdb reprocessed the PCR reads with MiXCR, giving one entry per CDR3 protein. The data hold roughly 93,000 distinct CDR3 sequences, with approximately 25% observed a single time. Naive CD8 library inputs spanned about 17,000 to 1,000,000 sorted cells and 10%, 30% or 50% RNA. Sorting selected naive CD8 T cells with a CD8+CD4-CCR7+CD45RA+ phenotype. V gene TRBV5-5 combines with J gene TRBJ1-1; 8 bases map to TRBD1. Sequenced input: naive CD8+ T cells from blood, with Jurkat cell RNA spiked in. Regarding subset: FACS-sorted CD8+CD4-CCR7+CD45RA+ naive T cells. The origin of this receptor is a human donor in good health. Some libraries in this study had Jurkat cell RNA spiked in. The CDR3: CASRLDRVHTEAFF. CDR3 bases: TGTGCCAGCCGCTTGGACAGGGTGCACACTGAAGCTTTCTTT. Full variable domain (outside the CDR3, taken from reference TRBV5-5 and TRBJ1-1): DAGVTQSPTHLIKTRGQQVTLRCSPISGHKSVSWYQQVLGQGPQFIFQYYEKEERGRGNFPDRFSARQFPNYSSELNVNALLLGDSALYLCASRLDRVHTEAFFGQGTRLTVV.